This T cell receptor (beta chain) was recorded in a study of blood T cell repertoires in COVID-19. Background on the study: COVID-19 samples collected from the United States, Italy and Spain covered acute and convalescent phases.

Here immunoSEQ multiplex PCR was the method, and the copy in TCRdb shows in-frame clones only, minus some. This table has roughly 400,000 clones, 80% to 95% appearing once. The CDR3 is made up of 23 amino acids. The junction had 25 bases not matched to a gene; V was cut back by 0 bases and J by 5 bases. Germline CDR1 SQVTM, CDR2 ANQGSEA. The chain links TRBV29-1 to TRBJ2-1; 13 positions match TRBD2. Specimen: PBMCs or T cells enriched from blood (not recorded which). This receptor was obtained from a man in his late teens or twenties who had recovered from COVID-19. The CDR3 spells CSVEEWGTSGTWPQPFTDNEQFF. The CDR3 bases are TGCAGCGTTGAAGAGTGGGGGACTAGCGGGACTTGGCCACAACCTTTTACGGACAATGAGCAGTTCTTC.